These 25 T cell receptor beta chains originate from one sample sequenced in a study of OX40 agonist ivuxolimab in advanced cancers. Data came from immunoSEQ multiplex PCR; TCRdb stores just in-frame clones and leaves some out. The sample has tens of thousands of clones; around 81% are singletons. The sample consisted of CD4+ or CD8+ T cells sorted from blood, taken in a trial of the OX40 agonist ivuxolimab. Receptors originate from an adult with an advanced solid tumor such as melanoma, head and neck, liver or kidney cancer.

V usage is TRBV19 and J usage is TRBJ2-7; TRBD1 might be the D (5 bases). This CDR3 has 15 amino acids. Trimming left V 6 bases short and J 3 bases short, with 18 bases between. Germline CDR1 and CDR2: LNHDA and SQIVND (reference sequence). CDR3 coding DNA: TGTGCCAGTAGCCTCCTTGCGACGGACATCTACGAGCAGTACTTC. As protein: CASSLLATDIYEQYF.

The J gene is TRBJ2-2, the V gene TRBV9; 7 bases fit TRBD1. CDR3 length: 19 residues. Germline CDR1 reads SGDLS; CDR2 reads YYNGEE. After removal of 0 bases from V and 0 bases from J, the junction contained 11 bases not matched to a gene. CDR3 sequence reads: CASSVGPVWTGANTGELFF. The CDR3 DNA sequence: TGTGCCAGCAGCGTAGGACCTGTTTGGACAGGCGCGAACACCGGGGAGCTGTTTTTT.

The gene calls are TRBV6-5 and TRBJ1-1; TRBD1 might be the D (5 bases). The germline gives CDR1 MNHEY, CDR2 SVGAGI. V lost 1 base to trimming and J lost 0 bases, with 9 bases between them. CDR3 size: 15 residues. CDR3 amino acids: CASSYWRDLNTEAFF. CDR3 in DNA: TGTGCCAGCAGTTACTGGAGGGACTTGAACACTGAAGCTTTCTTT.

The chain joins TRBV7-2 to TRBJ2-3; no clear D. The CDR3 covers 12 residues. Trimming shortened V by 0 bases and J by 4 bases, and 2 bases separated the two germline ends. Looked up from germline, CDR1 is SGHTA and CDR2 is FQGNSA. This chain's CDR3 is CASSLASDTQYF. For the CDR3, the DNA is TGTGCCAGCAGCTTAGCGTCAGATACGCAGTATTTT.

J is TRBJ2-3 and V is TRBV9; 12 bases are a match to TRBD2. J was trimmed by 4 bases and V by 4 bases; bases with no gene match: 7. Germline V gives CDR1 SGDLS, CDR2 YYNGEE. The CDR3 covers 16 residues. In nucleotides, the CDR3 is TGTGCCAGCAGCATTCTAGCGGGGGGGCCATCAGATACGCAGTATTTT. Protein: CASSILAGGPSDTQYF.

The chain carries TRBV21-1 and TRBJ2-3; the table's D call, TRBD1, has no DNA check behind it. TRBV21-1 is labeled a pseudogene. CDR3 length equals 13 residues. The CDR3 reads CAGTGGLADTQYF. The CDR3 nucleotides read TGTGCGGGGACAGGGGGCTTGGCAGATACGCAGTATTTT.

The table lists this clone with a count of one. The chain joins TRBV11-3 to TRBJ2-2; 10 bases map to TRBD2. CDR1 and CDR2 from the germline V gene are SGHNT and YENEEA. The CDR3 totals 15 residues. Trimming at V came to 6 bases and at J to 8 bases, leaving 9 bases not matched to a gene. For the CDR3, the DNA is TGTGCCAGCAGTTCCGGGACTAGCGTGAGTGGGGAGCTGTTTTTT. Translated: CASSSGTSVSGELFF.

The chain carries TRBV5-6 and TRBJ1-1; D remains unclear. V lost 2 bases and J lost 5, with 7 bases in between. Germline V gene lookup returns CDR1 SGHDT and CDR2 YYEEEE. CDR3 length: 12 amino acids. CDR3 bases: TGTGCCAGCAGCTTTCAGGAAACTGAAGCTTTCTTT. Protein product: CASSFQETEAFF. Variable domain in full (rest from reference TRBV5-6 and TRBJ1-1): DAGVTQSPTHLIKTRGQQVTLRCSPKSGHDTVSWYQQALGQGPQFIFQYYEEEERQRGNFPDRFSGHQFPNYSSELNVNALLLGDSALYLCASSFQETEAFFGQGTRLTVV.

This sequence joins TRBV7-8 and TRBJ1-5; weak D call: TRBD1 (5 bases). With 4 bases removed from V and 0 bases from J, the gap between germline ends came to 19 bases. Per the germline V gene, CDR1 is SGHVS and CDR2 is FQNEAQ. The CDR3 is 18 amino acids. In DNA, the CDR3 is TGTGCCAGCAGCTCGATTAGTGGGGGTCAGGATAGCAATCAGCCCCAGCATTTT. The encoded protein is CASSSISGGQDSNQPQHF.

The chain combines TRBV9 with TRBJ2-7; no clear D. CDR3 length equals 15 residues. Germline CDR1 and CDR2: SGDLS and YYNGEE. The ends were cut back, 0 bases at V and 0 bases at J, with 10 bases in the middle. The chain's CDR3 is CASSVGAMSSYEQYF. The CDR3 DNA follows: TGTGCCAGCAGCGTAGGTGCGATGAGCTCCTACGAGCAGTACTTC.

In its sample, this clone was seen once. The V and J genes are TRBV6-5 and TRBJ1-2, with no clear D. With 2 bases removed from V and 2 bases from J, the gap between germline ends came to 15 bases. The CDR3 has 16 residues. Germline-derived CDR1 and CDR2 are MNHEY and SVGAGI. CDR3 in DNA: TGTGCCAGCAGTTACGAGGCAGGAGGAACAAACTATGGCTACACCTTC. The encoded protein is CASSYEAGGTNYGYTF.

CDR3 in amino acids: CASTLGTDYGYTF. The CDR3 coding sequence is TGTGCCAGCACCCTGGGGACAGACTATGGCTACACCTTC. The chain links TRBV5-6 to TRBJ1-2; 7 bases fit TRBD1. Per germline, CDR1 SGHDT and CDR2 YYEEEE. Trimming cost V 6 bases and J 3 bases; bases outside gene matches: 5. CDR3 length equals 13 residues.

This clone has only a few counts. The CDR3 is CASRRASGSTDTQYF. In DNA, the CDR3 is TGTGCCAGTAGACGGGCTAGCGGCAGCACAGATACGCAGTATTTT. The chain carries TRBV19 and TRBJ2-3; TRBD2 agrees at 7 bases. V shed 6 bases and J 0 bases; nucleotides not matched to a gene: 6. Germline-derived CDR1 and CDR2 are LNHDA and SQIVND (reference sequence). This CDR3 has 15 amino acids.

The rearrangement links TRBV6-6 to TRBJ1-4, with TRBD1 as a possible D gene (6 bases). In germline, CDR1 is MNHNY, CDR2 SVGAGI (reference sequence). This CDR3 contains 15 residues. V gave up 2 bases and J gave up 7 bases, with 14 bases separating them. CDR3 DNA sequence: TGTGCCAGCAGTTACCTTGACAGGCAGGGTGAAAAACTGTTTTTT. It is translated as CASSYLDRQGEKLFF.

V gene TRBV2 combines with J gene TRBJ2-1; D is perhaps TRBD1 (7 bases). Germline V lookup: CDR1 SNHLY, CDR2 FYNNEI. V was cut by 4 bases and J by 7 bases, with 20 bases left in between. The CDR3 loop spans 16 amino acids. For the CDR3, the DNA is TGTGCCAGCAGTGGCCTTATCAAGACAGGGAGGAATGAGCAGTTCTTC. It translates to CASSGLIKTGRNEQFF.

Only one count was recorded for this clone. V usage is TRBV27 and J usage is TRBJ2-7; 9 positions agree with TRBD2. In germline, CDR1 is MNHEY, CDR2 SMNVEV (reference sequence). The CDR3 is made up of 16 amino acids. The J segment lost 4 bases and the V segment lost 5 bases, leaving 12 bases of the junction unmatched. The CDR3 nucleotides are TGTGCCAGCAGTCCCGTCGGGGCGGGAGGGACTTACGAGCAGTACTTC. Translating it yields CASSPVGAGGTYEQYF.

The chain employs TRBV28 and TRBJ1-5, with D tentatively TRBD1 (5 bases). The CDR3 sequence is 15 residues long. Germline CDR1 is MDHEN and CDR2 is SYDVKM. Trimming shortened V by 8 bases and J by 0 bases, and 14 bases separated the two germline ends. The CDR3 here is CASSIGVYSNQPQHF. DNA for the CDR3: TGTGCCAGCTCCATAGGGGTGTATAGCAATCAGCCCCAGCATTTT. Using reference TRBV28 and TRBJ1-5 for the parts outside the CDR3, the full variable domain is DVKVTQSSRYLVKRTGEKVFLECVQDMDHENMFWYRQDPGLGLRLIYFSYDVKMKEKGDIPEGYSVSREKKERFSLILESASTNQTSMYLCASSIGVYSNQPQHFGDGTRLSIL.

This chain links TRBV27 with TRBJ1-2; 9 bases map to TRBD1. The CDR3 extends over 15 amino acids. The germline V gene encodes CDR1 MNHEY and CDR2 SMNVEV (reference sequence). The V gene end was trimmed by 4 bases and the J gene end by 6 bases; junction bases not matched to a gene: 9. CDR3 protein: CASSSLSTGGDGYTF. CDR3 bases: TGTGCCAGCAGTTCCCTCTCTACAGGGGGCGATGGCTACACCTTC.

This clone was picked up one time. The chain is built from TRBV2 and TRBJ2-1; D remains unclear. Trimming removed 10 bases at V and 8 bases at J, with 18 bases between. Germline loops: CDR1 SNHLY, CDR2 FYNNEI. The CDR3 length is 13 residues. As DNA, the CDR3 is TGTGCCAACTCGGTCAAAGGTGGCCATGAGCAGTTCTTC. Amino acid sequence: CANSVKGGHEQFF.

This clone is a singleton in its sample. V is TRBV4-3 and J is TRBJ1-1; tentative D call: TRBD1 (6 bases). The CDR3 is 18 amino acids. The germline V gene encodes CDR1 LGHNA and CDR2 YSLEER. V lost 2 bases, J lost 0 bases, and 19 bases lay in between. The CDR3 spells CASSQSLTGSSVNTEAFF. CDR3 in DNA: TGCGCCAGCAGCCAATCTCTGACAGGCTCTTCGGTGAACACTGAAGCTTTCTTT.

The chain carries TRBV30 and TRBJ2-3, with TRBD2 identical over 9 bases. V lost 4 bases to trimming and J lost 2 bases; unmatched junction nucleotides: 4. CDR1 and CDR2 (germline): GTSNPN, SVGIG (reference sequence). This CDR3 has 14 amino acids. This CDR3 is CAWTASGITDTQYF. Here the CDR3 DNA reads TGTGCCTGGACGGCTAGCGGGATCACAGATACGCAGTATTTT.

The table lists this clone with a few counts. This chain connects TRBV28 to TRBJ2-7, with D perhaps matching TRBD1 or TRBD2 (5 bases each). The germline V gene has CDR1 MDHEN and CDR2 SYDVKM. Trimming left V 6 bases short and J 0 bases short, with 9 bases between. The CDR3 covers 13 residues. The CDR3 reads CASRQGVSYEQYF. In nucleotides, the CDR3 is TGTGCCAGCAGGCAGGGAGTCTCCTACGAGCAGTACTTC.

This clone was detected once. The genes are TRBV12-5 and TRBJ2-1, with D perhaps matching TRBD1 (5 bases). Trimming cost V 1 base and J 6 bases, with 13 bases left between them. Germline V gene data show CDR1 as LGHNT and CDR2 as FRNRAP. The CDR3 has 15 amino acids. This chain's CDR3 is CASGLGMGPSNEQFF. For the CDR3, the DNA is TGTGCTAGTGGTTTGGGGATGGGGCCTAGCAATGAGCAGTTCTTC.

The chain combines TRBV19 with TRBJ1-3; no clear D. V lost 5 bases and J 4 bases, leaving 12 bases between the germline ends. This CDR3 region has 14 residues. Looked up from germline, CDR1 is LNHDA and CDR2 is SQIVND (reference sequence). CDR3 amino acids: CASSPGLLGNTIYF. In nucleotides, the CDR3 is TGTGCCAGTAGTCCAGGACTTTTGGGAAACACCATATATTTT. Filled out from reference TRBV19 and TRBJ1-3, the complete variable domain reads DGGITQSPKYLFRKEGQNVTLSCEQNLNHDAMYWYRQDPGQGLRLIYYSQIVNDFQKGDIAEGYSVSREKKESFPLTVTSAQKNPTAFYLCASSPGLLGNTIYFGEGSWLTVV.

This clone was seen a few times. V usage is TRBV27 and J usage is TRBJ1-1; D not resolved. The CDR3 runs 11 residues. V lost 2 bases to trimming and J lost 6 bases, with 4 bases between them. Germline values: CDR1 MNHEY, CDR2 SMNVEV (reference sequence). The CDR3 DNA is TGTGCCAGCAGTTTAGGGGCTGAAGCTTTCTTT. It is translated as CASSLGAEAFF.